This TCR beta chain was obtained from a study of beta chain features in type 1 diabetes (dated by TCRdb to the late 2010s). In terms of the full investigation: Mean age, gender distribution, total cell number and subset yield did not differ between patients and healthy donors. A total of around 100 million sorted cells were examined across all samples, and RNA yield correlated strongly with the number of cells per subset. The study compared the TCRB repertoires of sorted circulating CD4+ T cell subsets in recently diagnosed type 1 diabetes patients with those in matched healthy donors. Whereas all 30 or so donors provided naive and central memory subsets, regulatory and stem cell-like memory subsets were isolated from just 8 patients and roughly eight healthy donors.

The entire isolated RNA was reverse transcribed using the High Capacity cDNA Reverse Transcription Kit, and thus expressed TCRB transcripts were sequenced. Deep immunoSEQ sequencing was performed on naive, central memory and regulatory T cell samples, with an average of around 3.5 million total reads per sample. Sorted cells were lysed in RLT buffer and RNA was extracted with DNase-treated RNeasy Micro or Mini kits, depending on cell number. Each cell subset was processed separately to prevent cross-contamination, with patient and healthy donor samples processed together. Using the immunoSEQ multiplex PCR, TCRB sequences were amplified from cDNA into 87-bp fragments spanning the CDR3 region. Sequencing of the amplicons was done on the Illumina HiSeq platform. The original pipeline was this. Synthetic template baselines were used to correct PCR bias computationally, reads within Hamming distance 2 were collapsed together, and singletons that could not be merged were discarded. Reads were aligned against IMGT so that V, D and J genes, CDR3 length and insertions or deletions at six rearrangement sites could be assigned. Within each subset, clonotype counts were normalized to sorted cell number, after which true diversity and Gini coefficients were computed with the tcR R package. The overlap coefficient, calculated on TCRB nucleotide sequences, was used to measure repertoire sharing. Out-of-frame TCRB sequences from naive cells were analyzed as a proxy for the pre-selection repertoire. TCRdb obtained this table from immuneACCESS and retained in-frame rearrangements with V and J assigned. These tables miss some clones; where compared with another copy, unresolved V genes account for less than half of the shortfall, and the remainder is unexplained. The V and J calls and clone size are taken from that table; D and trimming were inferred from the DNA. The sample table contains around 250,000 clones; only one count was recorded for roughly 13% of them. Almost 0.02% of the sample comes from the top ten.

Each donor gave one peripheral blood draw, roughly 120 mL on average, collected into heparinised tubes. A BD FACSAria II was used to sort naive, central memory, regulatory and stem cell-like memory CD4+ T cells with a panel that included CD45RO, CCR7, CD25, CD127, CD95 and CD27. All sorted populations exceeded 95% purity. PBMCs were isolated right away by Lymphoprep density gradient centrifugation and were stained directly, without culture. So that batch effects would be minimized, each experiment stained and sorted samples in pairs, pairing one healthy donor with one patient. This clone was detected a few times. The clone's antigen remains unknown. No per-base quality is available; no much larger clone lies one base away. What the authors observed across the whole study: Because the HLA sub-analyses included only small numbers of individuals, any influence of HLA type on TCRB rearrangement was left unresolved. PCR may preferentially amplify shorter templates, but because patient and control samples were amplified and corrected together, any resulting skew would affect both groups equally. A moderate but significant shortening of TCRB CDR3 length was observed in type 1 diabetes patients in all four CD4+ subsets. Naive, central memory and regulatory TCRB repertoires appeared to be more similar among patients than among healthy donors. Fewer insertions and more nucleotide deletions at VDJ recombination sites were observed in patients with type 1 diabetes, implying thymic rearrangement abnormalities. Sequencing cDNA rather than genomic DNA could over-represent highly expressing activated cells, although activation and CD3 levels did not differ between groups.

Inclusive of the bounding cysteine and phenylalanine, the CDR3 is 15 residues long. Kept here is only the CDR3 DNA, which spans 45 bases and is read in frame from base 1. V is pared back by 2 bases and J by 7 bases, with 12 bases lying between the germline termini. From the germline V gene, CDR1 is SGHDN and CDR2 is FVKESK. This TCR was recovered from a man aged 25-40 years with type 1 diabetes. Recombination connected TRBV14 to TRBJ1-6; the D gene is possibly TRBD1, with 5 bases matching. Sequencing input: naive CD4+ T cells from blood. Sample cell subset or site, as interpreted from the label and publication: true naive CD4+ T cells. DNA sequence: TGTGCCAGCAGCCAATGGTTAGGGGAAAATTCACCCCTCCACTTT. It is translated as CASSQWLGENSPLHF.